A selection of T cell receptor beta chains follows, all from one sample in a study of blood T cell repertoires in COVID-19. Profiled with immunoSEQ multiplex PCR; TCRdb holds only in-frame clones, not every one. The table shows 250,000 or so clones, with about 82% occurring only once. The sequencing sample was made of peripheral blood. These receptors all stem from an elderly man with acute or convalescent COVID-19. The CDR3 runs from the conserved cysteine through the conserved F or W. The order of the fields is CDR3 length, clone size, J gene, V gene, D gene, CDR3 protein, CDR3 DNA. D genes are given only for firm matches. A clone size is listed for some rows: how often the clone was seen (once, few, many), or a class if it is expanded.

15 few TRBJ1-6 TRBV25-1 TRBD1 CASSLDRGVSSPLHF TGTGCCAGCAGTCTAGACAGGGGTGTTAGTTCACCCCTCCACTTT
13 few TRBJ1-2 TRBV28 . CASRMNEVSGYTF TGTGCCAGCAGGATGAACGAGGTATCTGGCTACACCTTC
15 . TRBJ2-7 TRBV27 . CASSQPGSASYEQYF TGTGCCAGCAGTCAACCGGGGTCCGCCTCCTACGAGCAGTACTTC
16 few TRBJ1-5 TRBV19 . CASSILGARGFQPQHF TGTGCCAGTAGCATCCTTGGGGCGCGAGGATTTCAGCCCCAGCATTTT
16 . TRBJ1-2 TRBV10-3 . CAISELHGGGDYGYTF TGTGCCATCAGTGAGCTGCACGGGGGGGGCGACTATGGCTACACCTTC
14 . TRBJ1-1 TRBV18 . CASSPMDRNTEAFF TGTGCCAGCTCACCTATGGACAGGAACACTGAAGCTTTCTTT
17 . TRBJ2-3 TRBV5-1 TRBD2 CASSFGTSGRRADTQYF TGCGCCAGCAGCTTTGGGACTAGCGGGAGAAGGGCAGATACGCAGTATTTT
15 . TRBJ1-5 TRBV28 . CASTRRGGGNQPQHF TGTGCCAGCACCCGCCGGGGGGGAGGCAATCAGCCCCAGCATTTT
14 . TRBJ1-2 TRBV7-9 . CASSIQAFNYGYTF TGTGCCAGCAGCATACAGGCTTTTAACTATGGCTACACCTTC
14 . TRBJ2-2 TRBV27 . CASSFVVNTGELFF TGTGCCAGCAGTTTCGTAGTGAACACCGGGGAGCTGTTTTTT
12 . TRBJ2-4 TRBV9 . CASSVGQGDQYF TGTGCCAGCAGCGTAGGGCAAGGGGATCAGTACTTC
12 . TRBJ1-3 TRBV6-5 . CASSSGGNTIYF TGTGCCAGCAGTTCAGGGGGAAACACCATATATTTT
15 . TRBJ1-3 TRBV5-1 . CASSTQPLSGNTIYF TGCGCCAGCAGCACACAACCTCTCTCTGGAAACACCATATATTTT
11 . TRBJ2-7 TRBV28 . CASSSYHEQYF TGTGCCAGCAGTTCCTACCACGAGCAGTACTTC
12 . TRBJ2-7 TRBV7-2 . CASSRDPREQYF TGTGCCAGCAGCCGGGATCCCCGGGAGCAGTACTTC
14 . TRBJ2-7 TRBV5-1 . CASSLAGLAYEQYF TGCGCCAGCAGCTTGGCCGGGTTGGCGTACGAGCAGTACTTC
14 . TRBJ2-3 TRBV7-3 TRBD1 CASSYGTGEDTQYF TGTGCCAGCAGCTACGGGACAGGGGAAGATACGCAGTATTTT
15 . TRBJ1-3 TRBV3-1/TRBV3-2 . CASSPRVRSGNTIYF TGTGCCAGCAGCCCCCGGGTTCGCTCTGGAAACACCATATATTTT
15 . TRBJ2-5 TRBV2 TRBD1 CASSVFGTDQETQYF TGTGCCAGCAGTGTATTCGGGACAGACCAAGAGACCCAGTACTTC
16 . TRBJ2-5 TRBV19 TRBD1 CASSGAGTGGSETQYF TGTGCCAGTAGTGGAGCCGGGACAGGGGGGTCAGAGACCCAGTACTTC
13 . TRBJ2-1 TRBV24-1 TRBD1 CATFRDRCNEQFF TGTGCCACATTCCGGGACAGATGCAATGAGCAGTTCTTC
15 . TRBJ2-3 TRBV9 TRBD2 CASSVATSGRDTQYF TGTGCCAGCAGCGTAGCCACTAGCGGTCGAGATACGCAGTATTTT
14 . TRBJ2-7 TRBV14 . CASSQELAKYEQYF TGTGCCAGCAGCCAAGAGCTAGCGAAATACGAGCAGTACTTC
18 . TRBJ2-3 TRBV29-1 . CSVGRGKIGSIYTDTQYF TGCAGCGTTGGGAGGGGAAAAATAGGCTCGATTTACACAGATACGCAGTATTTT
15 . TRBJ1-6 TRBV3-1/TRBV3-2 . CASSQDEHNNSPLHF TGTGCCAGCAGCCAAGATGAACACAATAATTCACCCCTCCACTTT
13 . TRBJ2-1 TRBV4-1 TRBD2 CASSQSSGKEQFF TGCGCCAGCAGCCAATCTAGCGGGAAAGAGCAGTTCTTC
11 . TRBJ2-1 TRBV20-1 . CSARWTADQFF TGCAGTGCTAGATGGACAGCGGACCAGTTCTTC
14 . TRBJ1-1 TRBV3-1/TRBV3-2 . CASSQVGGSVRAFF TGTGCCAGCAGCCAAGTCGGCGGTTCAGTCCGAGCTTTCTTT
14 . TRBJ1-6 TRBV28 TRBD1 CASTGGTENSPLHF TGTGCCAGCACCGGCGGGACAGAGAATTCACCCCTCCACTTT
13 . TRBJ1-2 TRBV10-3 TRBD1 CAISGDSNYGYTF TGTGCCATCAGTGGGGACAGCAACTATGGCTACACCTTC
11 . TRBJ1-1 TRBV20-1 . CSASRETEAFF TGCAGTGCTAGCAGGGAAACTGAAGCTTTCTTT
12 . TRBJ1-2 TRBV5-4 . CASSSEGRGYTF TGTGCCAGCAGCTCTGAGGGCCGGGGCTACACCTTC
13 . TRBJ1-2 TRBV2 TRBD1 CASRGTGIYGYTF TGTGCCAGCAGGGGGACAGGAATTTATGGCTACACCTTC
14 . TRBJ1-4 TRBV4-1 TRBD1 CASSHPGQVEKLFF TGCGCCAGCAGCCACCCGGGACAGGTGGAAAAACTGTTTTTT
16 . TRBJ1-6 TRBV6-5 . CASSSISSSYNSPLHF TGTGCCAGCAGTTCCATTAGTAGCTCCTATAATTCACCCCTCCACTTT
16 . TRBJ2-7 TRBV19 TRBD2 CASSRTSGSTPYEQYF TGTGCCAGTAGTAGGACTAGCGGGAGTACCCCCTACGAGCAGTACTTC
16 . TRBJ2-7 TRBV5-6 TRBD2 CASSKNLRLAGYEQYF TGTGCCAGCAGCAAGAATTTGAGACTAGCTGGCTACGAGCAGTACTTC
16 . TRBJ2-1 TRBV4-1 . CASSQDIQGPYNEQFF TGCGCCAGCAGCCAAGATATACAGGGACCCTACAATGAGCAGTTCTTC
13 . TRBJ2-7 TRBV5-1 . CASSPRWPYEQYF TGCGCCAGCAGCCCTAGATGGCCCTACGAGCAGTACTTC
14 . TRBJ2-2 TRBV29-1 TRBD1 CSATGTGMTGELFF TGCAGCGCCACCGGGACAGGGATGACCGGGGAGCTGTTTTTT
15 . TRBJ2-3 TRBV4-1 . CASSQEGLSTDTQYF TGCGCCAGCAGCCAAGAGGGCCTTAGCACAGATACGCAGTATTTT
14 few TRBJ2-7 TRBV19 TRBD1 CASSGTGSSYEQYF TGTGCCAGTAGCGGGACAGGTAGCTCCTACGAGCAGTACTTC
13 once TRBJ1-6 TRBV12-3/TRBV12-4 . CASSLQDNSPLHF TGTGCCAGCAGCTTGCAGGATAATTCACCCCTCCACTTT
14 . TRBJ2-5 TRBV6-6 . CASSYSRVQETQYF TGTGCCAGCAGTTACTCGAGAGTCCAAGAGACCCAGTACTTC
15 . TRBJ1-2 TRBV12-5 TRBD1 CASGLGQGLGYGYTF TGTGCTAGTGGTTTGGGACAGGGTCTGGGCTATGGCTACACCTTC
14 . TRBJ1-2 TRBV28 . CASSLTGPSYGYTF TGTGCCAGCAGTTTAACAGGACCGTCATATGGCTACACCTTC
12 . TRBJ2-7 TRBV12-3/TRBV12-4 . CASSLEHYEQYF TGTGCCAGCAGTTTAGAGCACTACGAGCAGTACTTC
12 . TRBJ1-1 TRBV28 TRBD1 CAHRQGGAEAFF TGTGCCCACCGACAGGGGGGGGCCGAAGCTTTCTTT
13 . TRBJ2-7 TRBV29-1 . CSVERRGTYEQYF TGCAGCGTTGAGCGCCGGGGGACCTACGAGCAGTACTTC
15 . TRBJ2-2 TRBV25-1 . CASSERVGNTGELFF TGTGCCAGCAGTGAACGGGTTGGAAACACCGGGGAGCTGTTTTTT
11 . TRBJ2-1 TRBV29-1 . CSETRYNEQFF TGCAGCGAAACTAGGTACAATGAGCAGTTCTTC
15 . TRBJ1-3 TRBV6-5 . CASISGISSGNTIYF TGTGCCAGCATTTCCGGGATCTCCTCTGGAAACACCATATATTTT
14 . TRBJ1-6 TRBV27 . CASSLSQAVSPLHF TGTGCCAGCAGTTTATCCCAGGCTGTGTCACCCCTCCACTTT
13 . TRBJ2-7 TRBV12-3/TRBV12-4 TRBD1 CASSWTGSKEQYF TGTGCCAGCAGTTGGACAGGGAGTAAGGAGCAGTACTTC
16 . TRBJ1-4 TRBV28 TRBD1 CASSPSGQGTNEKLFF TGTGCCAGCAGTCCTTCTGGACAGGGCACTAATGAAAAACTGTTTTTT
13 . TRBJ1-2 TRBV7-2 . CASNLTANYGYTF TGTGCCAGCAACCTGACAGCTAACTATGGCTACACCTTC
16 . TRBJ2-1 TRBV18 . CASSPVWRVEGNEQFF TGTGCCAGCTCACCTGTTTGGAGGGTCGAAGGGAATGAGCAGTTCTTC